The 31 T cell receptor beta chains given below trace back to one sample, sequenced in a study of long-term antiretroviral therapy in people with HIV. immunoSEQ v3.0 was run at survey level. Only in-frame clones appear in the TCRdb table, and some are missing; sequencing was by immunoSEQ multiplex PCR. The data show 26,000 or so clones, around four fifths seen once. The sample consisted of unsorted PBMCs, taken 0.8 years before starting antiretroviral therapy. The receptors stem from a man younger than 35 with HIV.

This clone came up once. The rearrangement uses TRBV5-6 and TRBJ1-4; D is unresolved. Germline values: CDR1 SGHDT, CDR2 YYEEEE. V lost 2 bases and J lost 8, with 10 bases in between. The CDR3 runs 13 residues. CDR3 sequence: CASSLATVEKLFF. In DNA, the CDR3 is TGTGCCAGCAGCTTAGCAACGGTCGAAAAACTGTTTTTT.

V is TRBV13 and J is TRBJ1-5; D is unresolved. The germline CDR1 and CDR2 sequences are PRHDT and FYEKMQ (reference sequence). Trimming took off 5 bases at V and 2 bases at J, with 16 bases between the two ends. CDR3 length: 16 residues. The CDR3 loop reads CASSLGPPPGNQPQHF. DNA of the CDR3: TGTGCCAGCAGCCTCGGGCCCCCTCCCGGCAATCAGCCCCAGCATTTT.

The genes are TRBV6-5 and TRBJ2-1; D is ambiguous. The germline V gene encodes CDR1 MNHEY and CDR2 SVGAGI. The V and J ends lost 5 bases and 7 bases respectively, with 15 bases between them. The CDR3 is 14 amino acids. Here the CDR3 DNA reads TGTGCCAGCAGTCCCAACCGTCGTCCAAATGAGCAGTTCTTC. Amino acids: CASSPNRRPNEQFF.

The gene calls are TRBV7-9 and TRBJ1-1; possibly TRBD1 for D (5 bases). CDR1 is SEHNR and CDR2 is FQNEAQ in the germline V gene (reference sequence). V was trimmed by 5 bases and J by 6 bases, leaving 19 bases between them. The length of the CDR3 is 15 residues. The CDR3 spells CASSHVRTRGAEAFF. The CDR3 coding sequence is TGTGCCAGCAGCCATGTGCGGACGAGGGGCGCTGAAGCTTTCTTT.

The chain joins TRBV28 to TRBJ2-5; perhaps D is TRBD1 or TRBD2 (5 bases each). This CDR3 is built from 15 residues. Trimming removed 5 bases from V and 3 bases from J, with 16 bases in between. Germline-derived CDR1 and CDR2 are MDHEN and SYDVKM. Here the CDR3 DNA reads TGTGCCAGCAGTGCGTATGGGGGTTTGGAAGAGACCCAGTACTTC. Protein sequence: CASSAYGGLEETQYF.

The chain uses TRBV13 and TRBJ1-1, with a possible D match to TRBD1 (5 bases). The length of the CDR3 is 15 residues. CDR1 and CDR2 from the germline V gene are PRHDT and FYEKMQ (reference sequence). V gave up 5 bases and J gave up 1 base, with 14 bases separating them. The CDR3 sequence is CASSLYDGGNTEAFF. The CDR3 region has the DNA TGTGCCAGCAGCCTATACGACGGGGGGAACACTGAAGCTTTCTTT.

The V gene is TRBV6-4, the J gene TRBJ2-3, with D perhaps TRBD2 (6 bases). The CDR3 loop spans 14 amino acids. CDR1 is MRHNA, CDR2 SNTAGT, per germline. The V gene lost 2 bases and the J gene lost 0 bases, with 6 bases spanning the gap. The CDR3 protein is CASSDGTSTDTQYF. CDR3 nucleotide sequence: TGTGCCAGCAGTGACGGGACTAGCACAGATACGCAGTATTTT.

This rearrangement joins TRBV5-1 to TRBJ1-3; 7 nucleotides match TRBD1. The CDR3 has 15 residues. J was trimmed by 4 bases and V by 4 bases; bases with no gene match: 8. Germline-derived CDR1 and CDR2 are SGHRS and YFSETQ. This CDR3 is CASSRGQPAGNTIYF. In DNA, the CDR3 is TGCGCCAGCAGCCGGGGACAGCCGGCAGGAAACACCATATATTTT.

This clone appeared once. The V and J genes are TRBV11-2 and TRBJ2-7; D possibly matches TRBD1 or TRBD2 (5 bases each). CDR1 SGHAT and CDR2 FQNNGV come from the germline V gene. This CDR3 contains 15 residues. V shed 1 base and J shed 5 bases, with 15 bases lying between them. CDR3 DNA: TGTGCCAGCAGCTTAGGAGGGGCCCCGGGACACGAGCAGTACTTC. Encoded protein: CASSLGGAPGHEQYF. The full variable domain, its missing parts supplied by reference TRBV11-2 and TRBJ2-7, is EAGVAQSPRYKIIEKRQSVAFWCNPISGHATLYWYQQILGQGPKLLIQFQNNGVVDDSQLPKDRFSAERLKGVDSTLKIQPAKLEDSAVYLCASSLGGAPGHEQYFGPGTRLTVT.

The gene calls are TRBV5-1 and TRBJ2-6, with D maybe TRBD2 (5 bases). Trimming stripped 4 bases from V and 0 bases from J, with 11 bases between. Per germline, CDR1 SGHRS and CDR2 YFSETQ. This CDR3 is 16 amino acids long. CDR3 sequence reads: CASSVDGGSGANVLTF. CDR3 DNA: TGCGCCAGCAGCGTGGACGGAGGCTCTGGGGCCAACGTCCTGACTTTC.

The chain combines TRBV18 with TRBJ2-7, with no clear D. The V gene's germline CDR1 is KGHSH and CDR2 LQKENI. The CDR3 is 13 amino acids. V was trimmed by 0 bases and J by 6 bases, leaving 9 bases between them. In DNA, the CDR3 is TGTGCCAGCTCACCACCATTCAGTGGCGAGCAGTACTTC. Its translation is CASSPPFSGEQYF.

The chain couples TRBV5-6 to TRBJ1-1; tentatively, D is TRBD1 (6 bases). CDR1 and CDR2 from the germline V gene are SGHDT and YYEEEE. The CDR3 extends over 17 amino acids. V was shortened by 5 bases and J by 3 bases, with 23 bases between the two germline ends. CDR3 protein: CASSIAYPDRLDTEAFF. CDR3 sequence (DNA): TGTGCCAGCAGTATAGCTTATCCCGACAGGTTGGACACTGAAGCTTTCTTT.

Only a few counts were recorded for this clone. The chain has TRBV27 and TRBJ1-2; no reliable D call. The germline V gene has CDR1 MNHEY and CDR2 SMNVEV (reference sequence). This CDR3 comprises 12 residues. V was clipped by 7 bases and J by 7 bases, with 13 bases between them. The CDR3 loop reads CASNLGRFGYTF. The CDR3 DNA follows: TGTGCCAGCAATCTGGGTCGCTTTGGCTACACCTTC.

The gene calls are TRBV25-1 and TRBJ2-1; 10 bases align to TRBD2. The V and J ends lost 4 bases and 9 bases, in that order; junction bases with no gene match: 12. This CDR3 is built from 16 residues. Germline values: CDR1 MGHDK, CDR2 SYGVNS. The CDR3 coding sequence is TGTGCCAGCAGTGTCCCCGGTGGTAGCGGGAGGAGTGAGCAGTTCTTC. This translates into CASSVPGGSGRSEQFF. Full variable domain (rest looked up from reference TRBV25-1 and TRBJ2-1): EADIYQTPRYLVIGTGKKITLECSQTMGHDKMYWYQQDPGMELHLIHYSYGVNSTEKGDLSSESTVSRIRTEHFPLTLESARPSHTSQYLCASSVPGGSGRSEQFFGPGTRLTVL.

This chain links TRBV5-1 with TRBJ2-7; D call uncertain. This CDR3 comprises 14 residues. The germline V gene encodes CDR1 SGHRS and CDR2 YFSETQ. V was pared by 2 bases and J by 0 bases, with 9 bases between. Here the CDR3 reads CASSFETLSYEQYF. The CDR3 DNA follows: TGCGCCAGCAGCTTCGAAACGCTCTCCTACGAGCAGTACTTC.

The chain links TRBV5-1 to TRBJ1-3, with a tentative D call TRBD1 (6 bases). The V end was cut by 3 bases, the J end by 0 bases, with 7 bases between. This CDR3 contains 14 residues. In germline, CDR1 is SGHRS, CDR2 YFSETQ. The CDR3 is CASSSDSSGNTIYF. The CDR3 bases are TGCGCCAGCAGCTCGGACAGCTCTGGAAACACCATATATTTT.

This CDR3 reads CASSLDRVSADTQYF. CDR3 sequence (DNA): TGTGCCAGCAGCTTAGATCGGGTTAGCGCAGATACGCAGTATTTT. The V and J genes are TRBV11-2 and TRBJ2-3; a weak D match, TRBD2 (5 bases). This CDR3 is built from 15 residues. With 0 bases removed from V and 4 bases from J, the gap between germline ends came to 11 bases. Germline V gene sequence: CDR1 SGHAT, CDR2 FQNNGV.

The genes are TRBV5-6 and TRBJ2-5, with D hard to call. Looked up from germline, CDR1 is SGHDT and CDR2 is YYEEEE. The V and J ends lost 2 bases and 7 bases respectively, with 12 bases between them. The CDR3 extends over 13 amino acids. CDR3 sequence: CASSFGLSMTQYF. The CDR3 bases are TGTGCCAGCAGCTTCGGTCTGTCCATGACCCAGTACTTC.

The chain recombines TRBV13 with TRBJ1-1; D is uncertain. The CDR3 length is 14 residues. Deletions cut 4 bases from V and 6 bases from J, with 15 bases between. Per the germline V gene, CDR1 is PRHDT and CDR2 is FYEKMQ (reference sequence). CDR3 loop: CASSSNGEGAEAFF. The CDR3, as DNA: TGTGCCAGCAGCTCGAACGGGGAGGGCGCTGAAGCTTTCTTT.

This chain joins TRBV4-2 and TRBJ2-2; 7 nucleotides agree with TRBD2. The V gene end was trimmed by 0 bases and the J gene end by 2 bases; junction bases not matched to a gene: 6. The CDR3 is 17 amino acids. Germline CDR1 LGHNA, CDR2 YNFKEQ. In nucleotides, the CDR3 is TGTGCCAGCAGCCAAGAAGCCGGGACTACCAACACCGGGGAGCTGTTTTTT. Protein: CASSQEAGTTNTGELFF.

CDR3 nucleotide sequence: TGTGCCAGCAGCCCCGGGACAGGCCAAGAGACCCAGTACTTC. Translation gives CASSPGTGQETQYF. This chain joins TRBV11-2 and TRBJ2-5; 8 positions match TRBD1. The CDR3 totals 14 residues. V was pared by 5 bases and J by 1 base, with 3 bases of the junction left unmatched. The germline V gene has CDR1 SGHAT and CDR2 FQNNGV.

The gene calls are TRBV30 and TRBJ2-2; 7 bases map to TRBD1. The V gene end was trimmed by 3 bases and the J gene end by 2 bases; junction bases not matched to a gene: 3. The CDR3 has 14 amino acids. Germline CDR1 GTSNPN, CDR2 SVGIG (reference sequence). CDR3 residues: CAWRRDSNTGELFF. The CDR3 DNA follows: TGTGCCTGGAGACGGGACAGTAACACCGGGGAGCTGTTTTTT.

V usage is TRBV18 and J usage is TRBJ2-7; 14 nucleotides agree with TRBD2. CDR1 is KGHSH, CDR2 LQKENI, per germline. The CDR3 has 22 residues. The V gene end was trimmed by 3 bases and the J gene end by 2 bases; junction bases not matched to a gene: 21. The CDR3 bases are TGTGCCAGCTCACCCCGCCCAGGGGGCGCCGGGACTAGCGGGAGACCTACCTACGAGCAGTACTTC. This codes for CASSPRPGGAGTSGRPTYEQYF.

V is TRBV7-6 and J is TRBJ1-4; TRBD1 is a possible D gene (5 bases). Germline CDR1 SGHVS, CDR2 FNYEAQ. Trimming left V 7 bases short and J 7 bases short, with 22 bases between. This CDR3 has 16 residues. For the CDR3, the DNA is TGTGCCAGCACGGGGGACGGGGGAATGTTGGGTGAAAAACTGTTTTTT. Translated: CASTGDGGMLGEKLFF.

This sequence joins TRBV6-6 and TRBJ1-2, with 7 bases aligning to TRBD1. Trimming removed 10 bases from V and 7 bases from J; junction bases left unmatched: 12. CDR1 is MNHNY, CDR2 SVGAGI, per germline (reference sequence). CDR3 length: 13 amino acids. The CDR3 loop reads CAIRPGGKGGYTF. CDR3 nucleotide sequence: TGTGCCATCCGGCCAGGGGGAAAGGGTGGCTACACCTTC.

In DNA, the CDR3 is TGTGCCTGGGACCGACAGGGTGTTAGATCGGCCAAAAACATTCAGTACTTC. Protein product: CAWDRQGVRSAKNIQYF. This chain links TRBV30 with TRBJ2-4; the match to TRBD1 covers 7 bases. CDR3 length: 17 amino acids. Germline assignment: CDR1 GTSNPN and CDR2 SVGIG (reference sequence). J gave up 1 base and V 5 bases, and 14 bases lay outside the gene matches.

The chain joins TRBV6-5 to TRBJ1-2; weak D call: TRBD1 (5 bases). Between the trimmed V and J ends, which lost 2 bases and 9 bases, there was a span of 16 bases. Germline V lookup: CDR1 MNHEY, CDR2 SVGAGI. This CDR3 comprises 14 residues. This chain's CDR3 is CASSYGRGDIRYTF. CDR3 DNA: TGTGCCAGCAGTTACGGGCGAGGGGATATTCGCTACACCTTC.

V is TRBV5-5 and J is TRBJ2-7; no firm D call. The CDR3 has 14 residues. The germline V gene encodes CDR1 SGHKS and CDR2 YYEKEE (reference sequence). Trimming left V 1 base short and J 2 bases short, with 10 bases between. CDR3 sequence (DNA): TGTGCCAGCAGCTTGAGTTTCAGAGCCTACGAGCAGTACTTC. It is translated as CASSLSFRAYEQYF.

The chain has TRBV19 and TRBJ1-5; 9 bases agree with TRBD1. The CDR3 extends over 15 amino acids. Germline CDR1 reads LNHDA; CDR2 reads SQIVND (reference sequence). Trimming removed 9 bases from V and 0 bases from J; junction bases left unmatched: 6. The CDR3 DNA is TGTGCCAGCGGGACAGGGTCCCATAGCAATCAGCCCCAGCATTTT. It codes for CASGTGSHSNQPQHF.

Comments on this clone: Germline and junction disagree at one end, which may indicate a read error. The chain uses TRBV7-7 and TRBJ1-1; D gene uncertain. The CDR3 contains 13 residues. Per germline, CDR1 SSHAT and CDR2 FNYEAQ (reference sequence). CDR3 residues: CASSARMNTEAFF. The CDR3 DNA reads TGTGCTAGCAGCGCAAGGATGAACACTGAAGCTTTCTTT.

This clone was seen more than once but under ten times. The chain joins TRBV7-2 to TRBJ2-7, with a possible D match to TRBD1 (5 bases). V was trimmed by 1 base and J by 3 bases, leaving 13 bases between them. CDR1 SGHTA and CDR2 FQGNSA come from the germline V gene. The CDR3 runs 15 residues. The CDR3 bases are TGTGCCAGCAGCTTAGTCACAGACAGCTACTACGAGCAGTACTTC. Residues: CASSLVTDSYYEQYF.